The following is a T cell receptor (beta chain) sequence with its context. Its specificity is unknown. This record comes from a study of human T cells and chemical hapten exposure. Study at large: DPC at 0.01% went onto the upper back in patch tests, read at 6 days.

Time point: patch test 3, about 24 weeks after DPC sensitization. Treatment indicated: therapeutic diphenylcyclopropenone sensitization with weekly scalp DPC. Total RNA extraction was carried out from unfractionated whole blood. Study observations and caveats: Having alopecia, the donors may differ immunologically from healthy people. While controls formed fewer of them, expanded TCRs formed significantly more large CDR3 similarity clusters.

The CDR3 covers 13 residues. V lost 6 bases, J lost 4 bases, and 10 bases lay in between. The germline V gene has CDR1 SNHLY and CDR2 FYNNEI. TCRdb fed the RACE reads into MiXCR, producing one record per CDR3 protein. This sample has 85,000 to 100,000 distinct CDR3 sequences; 25% to 35% occur once, and the top ten carry 10%. This rearrangement joins TRBV2 to TRBJ1-3, with no clear D. The sample here was whole blood, taken in connection with sensitization to the hapten diphenylcyclopropenone (DPC). The sequence was obtained from a man aged 40-55 years with alopecia areata. Some clones in this sample may be carry-over from other donors' samples. DNA for the CDR3: TGTGCCAGCAGGAATTACAGAGGAAACACCATATATTTT. Its protein product is CASRNYRGNTIYF.